The present T cell receptor beta chain was sequenced within a study of graft-versus-host responses after intestinal transplantation. On this clone: Its matching antigen is unknown.

Profiled with immunoSEQ multiplex PCR; TCRdb holds only in-frame clones, not every one. The sample has around 70,000 clones, roughly 90% seen once. Germline assignment: CDR1 SGHRS and CDR2 YFSETQ. CDR3 size: 15 residues. The J segment lost 1 base and the V segment lost 1 base, leaving 3 bases of the junction unmatched. The specimen was unstimulated CD8+ T cells sorted from spleen or lymph node cells, collected before intestinal transplant. This sequence joins TRBV5-1 and TRBJ2-5; 8 bases are shared with TRBD2. This clonotype originated in a human donor who received an intestinal transplant. The CDR3 DNA reads as TGCGCCAGCAGCTTGAATGCGGGGGGCCAAGAGACCCAGTACTTC. Protein product: CASSLNAGGQETQYF.